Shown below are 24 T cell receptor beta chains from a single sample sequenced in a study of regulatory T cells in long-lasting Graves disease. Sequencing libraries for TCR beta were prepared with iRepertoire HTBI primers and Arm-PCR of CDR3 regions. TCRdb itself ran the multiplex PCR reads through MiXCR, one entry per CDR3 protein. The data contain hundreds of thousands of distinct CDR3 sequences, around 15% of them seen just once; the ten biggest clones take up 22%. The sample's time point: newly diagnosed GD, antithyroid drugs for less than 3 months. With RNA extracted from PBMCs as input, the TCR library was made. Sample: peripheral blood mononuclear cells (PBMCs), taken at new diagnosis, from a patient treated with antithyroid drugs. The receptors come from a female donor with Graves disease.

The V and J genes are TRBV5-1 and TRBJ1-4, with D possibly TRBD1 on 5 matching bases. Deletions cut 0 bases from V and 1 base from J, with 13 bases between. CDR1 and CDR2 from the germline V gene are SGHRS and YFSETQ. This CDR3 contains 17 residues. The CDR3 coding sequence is TGCGCCAGCAGCTTGGACGCGTCCGACAGAACTAATGAAAAACTGTTTTTT. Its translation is CASSLDASDRTNEKLFF. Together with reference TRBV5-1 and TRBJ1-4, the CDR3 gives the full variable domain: KAGVTQTPRYLIKTRGQQVTLSCSPISGHRSVSWYQQTPGQGLQFLFEYFSETQRNKGNFPGRFSGRQFSNSRSEMNVSTLELGDSALYLCASSLDASDRTNEKLFFGSGTQLSVL.

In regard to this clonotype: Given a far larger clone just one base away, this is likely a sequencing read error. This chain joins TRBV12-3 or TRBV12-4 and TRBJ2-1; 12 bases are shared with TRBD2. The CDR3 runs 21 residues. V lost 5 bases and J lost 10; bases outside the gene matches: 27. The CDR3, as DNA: TGTGCCAGCAGTCGACTTTATTTTGGACTAGCGGGACCAGCCGGGTATGCCGAGCAGTTCTTC. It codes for CASSRLYFGLAGPAGYAEQFF.

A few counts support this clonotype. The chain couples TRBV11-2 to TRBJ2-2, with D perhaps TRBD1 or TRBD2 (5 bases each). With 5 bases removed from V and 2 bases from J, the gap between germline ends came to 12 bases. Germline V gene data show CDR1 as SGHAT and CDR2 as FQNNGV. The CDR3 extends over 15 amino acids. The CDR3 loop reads CASSVDWTNTGELFF. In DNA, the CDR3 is TGTGCCAGCAGCGTGGACTGGACAAACACCGGGGAGCTGTTTTTT.

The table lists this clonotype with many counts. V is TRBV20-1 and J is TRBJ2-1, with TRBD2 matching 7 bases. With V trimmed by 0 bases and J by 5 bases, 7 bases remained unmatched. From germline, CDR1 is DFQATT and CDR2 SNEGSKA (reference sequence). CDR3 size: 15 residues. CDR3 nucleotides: TGCAGTGCTAGAGATGACCGGGGAGGGGACAATGAGCAGTTCTTC. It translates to CSARDDRGGDNEQFF.

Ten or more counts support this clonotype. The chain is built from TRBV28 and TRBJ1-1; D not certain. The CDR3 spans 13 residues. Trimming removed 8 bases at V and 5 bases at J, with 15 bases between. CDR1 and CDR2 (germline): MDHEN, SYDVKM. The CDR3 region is CASFGPLGTEAFF. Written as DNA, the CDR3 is TGTGCCAGCTTCGGGCCCCTGGGGACTGAAGCTTTCTTT.

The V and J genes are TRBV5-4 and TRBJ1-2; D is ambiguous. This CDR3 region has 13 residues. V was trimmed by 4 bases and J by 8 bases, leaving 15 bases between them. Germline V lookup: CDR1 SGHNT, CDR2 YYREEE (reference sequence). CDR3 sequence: CASSRVTLRGYTF. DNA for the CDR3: TGTGCCAGCAGCAGGGTCACCCTACGAGGCTACACCTTC.

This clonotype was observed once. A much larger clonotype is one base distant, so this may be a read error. The CDR3 is CASSIRGQGDTEAFF. DNA of the CDR3: TGTGCCAGTAGTATACGGGGACAGGGGGACACTGAAGCTTTCTTT. V and J are TRBV19 and TRBJ1-1; the match to TRBD1 covers 11 bases. The CDR3 runs to 15 residues. V lost 2 bases, J lost 3 bases, and 2 bases stayed unmatched. Germline-derived CDR1 and CDR2 are LNHDA and SQIVND (reference sequence).

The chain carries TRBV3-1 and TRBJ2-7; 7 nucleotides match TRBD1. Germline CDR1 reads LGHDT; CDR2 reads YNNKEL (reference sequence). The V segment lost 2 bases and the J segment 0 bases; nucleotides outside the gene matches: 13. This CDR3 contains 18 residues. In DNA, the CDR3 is TGTGCCAGCAGCCAAAAAAATCCCGACAGGGTGAGCTCCTACGAGCAGTACTTC. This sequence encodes CASSQKNPDRVSSYEQYF.

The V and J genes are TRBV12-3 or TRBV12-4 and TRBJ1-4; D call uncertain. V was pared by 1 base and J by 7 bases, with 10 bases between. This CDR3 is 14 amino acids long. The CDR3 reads CASSLGGLGEKLFF. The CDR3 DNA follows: TGTGCCAGCAGTTTAGGAGGGCTAGGTGAAAAACTGTTTTTT.

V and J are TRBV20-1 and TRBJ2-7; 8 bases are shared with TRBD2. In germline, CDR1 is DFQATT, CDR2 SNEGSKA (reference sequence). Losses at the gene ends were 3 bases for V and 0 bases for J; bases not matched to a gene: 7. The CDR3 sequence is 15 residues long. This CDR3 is CSASERREASYEQYF. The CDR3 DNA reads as TGCAGTGCTAGTGAGAGGCGGGAGGCCTCCTACGAGCAGTACTTC.

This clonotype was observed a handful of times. CDR3 residues: CASSWRQDRDEQYF. The CDR3 DNA sequence: TGTGCCAGCAGCTGGAGACAGGACAGAGACGAGCAGTACTTC. This rearrangement joins TRBV7-2 to TRBJ2-7; tentative D call: TRBD1 (6 bases). The CDR3 is made up of 14 amino acids. Germline CDR1 is SGHTA and CDR2 is FQGNSA. V lost 4 bases to trimming and J lost 5 bases, with 15 bases between them.

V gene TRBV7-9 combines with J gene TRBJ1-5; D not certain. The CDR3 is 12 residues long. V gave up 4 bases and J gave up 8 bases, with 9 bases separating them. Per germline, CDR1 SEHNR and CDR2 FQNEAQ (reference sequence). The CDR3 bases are TGTGCCAGCAGCTACAACGAGGAGCCCCAGCATTTT. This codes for CASSYNEEPQHF.

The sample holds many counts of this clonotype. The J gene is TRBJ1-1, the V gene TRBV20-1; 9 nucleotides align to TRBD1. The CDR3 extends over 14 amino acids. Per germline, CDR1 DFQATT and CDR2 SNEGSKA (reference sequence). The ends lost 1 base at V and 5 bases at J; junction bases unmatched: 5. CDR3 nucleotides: TGCAGTGCTAGAGGAAACAGGGGGCTTACTGAAGCTTTCTTT. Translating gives CSARGNRGLTEAFF.

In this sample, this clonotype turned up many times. The CDR3 sequence is CASSSDRANTEAFF. The CDR3 region has the DNA TGCGCCAGCAGCTCTGACAGAGCCAACACTGAAGCTTTCTTT. The chain has TRBV5-1 and TRBJ1-1; weak D call: TRBD1 (5 bases). This CDR3 is 14 amino acids long. V lost 3 bases and J 2 bases, leaving 11 bases between the germline ends. Germline V lookup: CDR1 SGHRS, CDR2 YFSETQ.

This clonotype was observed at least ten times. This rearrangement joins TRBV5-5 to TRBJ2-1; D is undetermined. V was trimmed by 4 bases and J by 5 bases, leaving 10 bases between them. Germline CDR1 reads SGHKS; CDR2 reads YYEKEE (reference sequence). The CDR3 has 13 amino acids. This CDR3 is CASSPWTDNEQFF. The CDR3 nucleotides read TGTGCCAGCAGCCCCTGGACGGACAATGAGCAGTTCTTC.

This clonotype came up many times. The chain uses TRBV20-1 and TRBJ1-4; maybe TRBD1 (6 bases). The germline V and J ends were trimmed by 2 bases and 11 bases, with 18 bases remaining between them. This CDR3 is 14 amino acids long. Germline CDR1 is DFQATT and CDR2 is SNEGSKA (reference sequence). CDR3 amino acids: CSARRSAGRGKLFF. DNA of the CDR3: TGCAGTGCTAGACGCAGTGCAGGGAGGGGGAAACTGTTTTTT.

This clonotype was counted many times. Written as DNA, the CDR3 is TGCGCCAGCAGCCAAGACAGTAATAATGAAAAACTGTTTTTT. It codes for CASSQDSNNEKLFF. This chain links TRBV5-1 with TRBJ1-4; D possibly corresponds to TRBD1 (5 bases). Germline V gene sequence: CDR1 SGHRS, CDR2 YFSETQ. Trimming removed 4 bases from V and 4 bases from J, with 11 bases in between. CDR3 size: 14 residues.

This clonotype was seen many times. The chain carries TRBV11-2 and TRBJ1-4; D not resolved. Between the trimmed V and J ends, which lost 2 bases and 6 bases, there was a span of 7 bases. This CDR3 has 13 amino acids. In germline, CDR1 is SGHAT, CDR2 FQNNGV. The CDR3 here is CASSLWLYEKLFF. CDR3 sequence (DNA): TGTGCCAGCAGCTTATGGCTTTATGAAAAACTGTTTTTT.

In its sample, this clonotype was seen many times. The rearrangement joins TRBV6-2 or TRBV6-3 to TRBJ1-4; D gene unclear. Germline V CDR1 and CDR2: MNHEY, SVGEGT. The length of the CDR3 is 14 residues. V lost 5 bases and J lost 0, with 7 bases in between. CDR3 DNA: TGTGCCAGCAGTCACACGGCAACTAATGAAAAACTGTTTTTT. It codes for CASSHTATNEKLFF.

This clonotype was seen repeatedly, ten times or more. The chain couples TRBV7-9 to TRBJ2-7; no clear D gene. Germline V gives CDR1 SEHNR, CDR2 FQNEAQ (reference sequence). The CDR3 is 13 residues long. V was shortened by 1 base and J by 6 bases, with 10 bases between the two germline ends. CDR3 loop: CASSLEPGFEQYF. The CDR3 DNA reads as TGTGCCAGCAGCTTAGAACCCGGGTTCGAGCAGTACTTC. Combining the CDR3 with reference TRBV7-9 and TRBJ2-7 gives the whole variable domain DTGVSQNPRHKITKRGQNVTFRCDPISEHNRLYWYRQTLGQGPEFLTYFQNEAQLEKSRLLSDRFSAERPKGSFSTLEIQRTEQGDSAMYLCASSLEPGFEQYFGPGTRLTVT.

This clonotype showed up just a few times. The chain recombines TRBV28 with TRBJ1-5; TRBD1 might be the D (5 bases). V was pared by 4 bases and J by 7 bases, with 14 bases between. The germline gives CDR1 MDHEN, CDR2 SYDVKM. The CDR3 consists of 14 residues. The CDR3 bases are TGTGCCAGCAGTTCTCTCCCAGGGTACCAGCCCCAGCATTTT. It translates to CASSSLPGYQPQHF.

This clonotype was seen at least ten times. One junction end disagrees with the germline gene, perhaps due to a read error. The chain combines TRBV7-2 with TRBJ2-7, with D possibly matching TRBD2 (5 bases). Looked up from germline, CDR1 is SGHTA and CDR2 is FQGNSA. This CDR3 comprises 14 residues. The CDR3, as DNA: TGCGCCAGCAGCCAAGACGGGGTGGGGTACGAGCAGTACTTC. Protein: CASSQDGVGYEQYF. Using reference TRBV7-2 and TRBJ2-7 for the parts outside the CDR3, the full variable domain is GAGVSQSPSNKVTEKGKDVELRCDPISGHTALYWYRQSLGQGLEFLIYFQGNSAPDKSGLPSDRFSAERTGGSVSTLTIQRTQQEDSAVYLCASSQDGVGYEQYFGPGTRLTVT.

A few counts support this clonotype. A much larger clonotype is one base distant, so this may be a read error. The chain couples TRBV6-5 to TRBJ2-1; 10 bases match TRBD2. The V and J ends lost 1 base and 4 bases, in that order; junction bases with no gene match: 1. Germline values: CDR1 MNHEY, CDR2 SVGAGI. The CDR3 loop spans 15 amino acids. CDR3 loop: CASSYFSGGYNEQFF. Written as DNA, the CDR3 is TGTGCCAGCAGTTACTTTAGCGGGGGGTACAATGAGCAGTTCTTC.

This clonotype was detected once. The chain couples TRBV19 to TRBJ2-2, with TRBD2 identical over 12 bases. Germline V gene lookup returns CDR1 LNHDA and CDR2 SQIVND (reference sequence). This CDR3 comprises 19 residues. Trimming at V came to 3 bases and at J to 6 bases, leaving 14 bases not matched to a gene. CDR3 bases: TGTGCCAGTAGTATGACGAGGACTAGCGGGGTGGCGTGGTCCGGGGAGCTGTTTTTT. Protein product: CASSMTRTSGVAWSGELFF.